This T cell receptor beta chain was found in a study of T cells in Graves' hyperthyroidism and ophthalmopathy. On the study more broadly: Initial diagnosis, before any treatment, was when peripheral blood was collected.

Regions amplified from RNA transcripts were the TCR beta CDR3 regions. A first-round RT-PCR of the TCR CDR3 used the HTBI primer set. A single record per CDR3 protein comes from TCRdb applying MiXCR to the multiplex PCR reads. The sample lists roughly 740,000 distinct CDR3 sequences; around 15% were seen once. Patients counted as stable if ophthalmopathy did not develop within 18 months. Many counts were recorded for this clonotype. Per the germline V gene, CDR1 is DFQATT and CDR2 is SNEGSKA (reference sequence). The CDR3 covers 13 residues. V was trimmed by 1 base and J by 0 bases, leaving 6 bases between them.

The sample was blood. The sequence came from a man aged 18 to 29 with Graves' hyperthyroidism. The chain employs TRBV20-1 and TRBJ1-1; the D is unclear. Here the CDR3 DNA reads TGCAGTGCTAGAGGGGCCCTGAACACTGAAGCTTTCTTT. This sequence encodes CSARGALNTEAFF.